This TCR beta chain was obtained from a study of vaccination and CD4 T cells after COVID-19. Trimming removed 3 bases from V and 6 bases from J, with 19 bases in between. The CDR3 is 15 residues long. Per the germline V gene, CDR1 is DFQATT and CDR2 is SNEGSKA (reference sequence). As to time point: late sampling 161 to 241 days after vaccination in a few convalescent patients. Stated treatment: roughly ten-day PBMC culture with coronavirus spike peptide pools or control peptides (ViraFEST assay). This clonotype has more than one count but fewer than ten. Its antigen is unknown. The Oncomine TCR Beta short-read assay was what sequenced the DNA obtained from cultured CD4+ T cells. MiXCR was run by TCRdb on the PCR reads, yielding one entry per CDR3 protein. The sample carries tens of thousands of distinct CDR3 sequences, roughly 33% recorded once.

The V call is TRBV20-1, the J call TRBJ2-3; D might be TRBD2 (6 bases). The sequence was collected from a human donor who had recovered from COVID-19. Sequenced here: CD4+ T cells from blood, cultured in vitro, sampled about 7 months after SARS-CoV-2 vaccination. The CDR3 bases are TGCAGTGCTAGTGATCATAGAGCGGGTCGGGATACGCAGTATTTT. Its translation is CSASDHRAGRDTQYF.